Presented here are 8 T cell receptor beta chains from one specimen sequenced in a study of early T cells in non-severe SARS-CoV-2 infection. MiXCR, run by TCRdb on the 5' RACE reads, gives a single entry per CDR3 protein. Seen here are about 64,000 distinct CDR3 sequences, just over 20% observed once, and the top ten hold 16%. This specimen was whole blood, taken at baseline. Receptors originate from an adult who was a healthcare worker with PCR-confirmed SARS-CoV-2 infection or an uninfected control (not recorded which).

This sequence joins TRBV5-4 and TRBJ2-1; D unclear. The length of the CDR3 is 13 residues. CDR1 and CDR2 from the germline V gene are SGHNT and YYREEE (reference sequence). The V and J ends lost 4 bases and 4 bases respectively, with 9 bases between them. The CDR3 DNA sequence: TGTGCCAGCAGCCCGGACGGATACAATGAGCAGTTCTTC. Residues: CASSPDGYNEQFF.

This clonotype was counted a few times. The CDR3 bases are TGCGCCAGCAGCCAAGATCCCGGGTCTAGCGGGCCCCAAGATACGCAGTATTTT. It is translated as CASSQDPGSSGPQDTQYF. The chain employs TRBV4-1 and TRBJ2-3; 8 nucleotides agree with TRBD2. Germline CDR1 is MGHRA and CDR2 is YSYEKL. This CDR3 region has 18 residues. With V trimmed by 0 bases and J by 5 bases, 13 bases remained unmatched.

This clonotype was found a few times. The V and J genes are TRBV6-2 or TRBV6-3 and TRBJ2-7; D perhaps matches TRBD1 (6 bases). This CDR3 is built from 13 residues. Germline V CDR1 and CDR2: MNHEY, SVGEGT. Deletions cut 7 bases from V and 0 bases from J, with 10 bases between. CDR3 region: CASNGQPSYEQYF. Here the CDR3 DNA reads TGTGCCAGCAACGGACAGCCCTCCTACGAGCAGTACTTC.

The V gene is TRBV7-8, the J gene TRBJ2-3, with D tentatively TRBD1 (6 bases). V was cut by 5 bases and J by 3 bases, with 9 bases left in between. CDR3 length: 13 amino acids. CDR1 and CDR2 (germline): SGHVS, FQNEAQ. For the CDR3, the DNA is TGTGCCAGCAGCCACCAGGGGACAGATACGCAGTATTTT. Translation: CASSHQGTDTQYF.

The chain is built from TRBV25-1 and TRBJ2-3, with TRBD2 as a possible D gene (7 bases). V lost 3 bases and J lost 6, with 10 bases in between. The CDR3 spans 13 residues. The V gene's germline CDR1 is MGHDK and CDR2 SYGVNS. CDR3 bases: TGTGCCAGCAGTGAGGCGGGGGCGGATACGCAGTATTTT. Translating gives CASSEAGADTQYF.

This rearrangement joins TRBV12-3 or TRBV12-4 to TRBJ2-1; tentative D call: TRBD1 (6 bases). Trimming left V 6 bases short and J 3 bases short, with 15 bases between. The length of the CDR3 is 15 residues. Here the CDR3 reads CASSPGVTYYNEQFF. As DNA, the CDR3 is TGTGCCAGCAGCCCAGGGGTAACATACTACAATGAGCAGTTCTTC.

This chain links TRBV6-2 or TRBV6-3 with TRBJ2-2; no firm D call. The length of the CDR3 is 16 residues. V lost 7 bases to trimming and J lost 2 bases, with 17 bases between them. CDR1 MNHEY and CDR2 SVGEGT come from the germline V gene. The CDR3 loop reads CASKARNRVNTGELFF. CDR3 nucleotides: TGTGCCAGCAAGGCGCGCAACCGAGTAAACACCGGGGAGCTGTTTTTT.

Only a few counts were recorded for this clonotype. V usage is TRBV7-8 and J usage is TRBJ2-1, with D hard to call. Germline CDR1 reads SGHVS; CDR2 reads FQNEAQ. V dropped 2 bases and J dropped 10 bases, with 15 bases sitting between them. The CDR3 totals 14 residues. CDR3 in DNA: TGTGCCAGCAGCTTAAGAAGGCTTTCTCGAGAGCAGTTCTTC. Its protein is CASSLRRLSREQFF.